This T cell receptor (beta chain) originates from a study of T cell repertoires in cytomegalovirus infection. Study results and caveats: CMV-specific TCR beta clonotypes restricted by HLA-C were the ones dominating the ex vivo response.

Germline CDR1 MGHRA, CDR2 YSYEKL. The CDR3 has 16 amino acids. The V end was cut by 1 base, the J end by 0 bases, with 12 bases between. This clonotype was seen a few times. Its antigen is not identified. A single record per CDR3 protein comes from TCRdb applying MiXCR to the reads. The repertoire has some 940,000 distinct CDR3 sequences, approximately 33% of them found once; the top ten carry about an eighth. This TCR came from a human donor in good health (CMV status not recorded). Some clones in this sample may be carry-over from other donors' samples. The J gene is TRBJ1-2, the V gene TRBV4-1; D gene uncertain. The specimen comprised cultured CD8+ T cells from PBMCs, sampled from culture after CMV antigen stimulation. The CDR3 region has the DNA TGCGCCAGCAGCCAAGTGGTGAAGAAGTCTAACTATGGCTACACCTTC. It translates to CASSQVVKKSNYGYTF.